The clone carrying this TCR beta chain was counted between two and nine times. The data are from a study of CD8 T cells in Susac syndrome. Sorting of TEMRA cells relied on CD27 and CD45RA staining. The study sequenced total CD8+ cells as well as sorted CD8+ TEMRA cells. The RNA input was about 0.5 to 1 ug, and it was reverse transcribed with random hexamers. TCRdb reprocessed the immunoSEQ multiplex PCR reads via MiXCR and lists one record per CDR3 protein. The sample includes 2,000 to 3,000 distinct CDR3 sequences, 60% to 80% of them seen just once. Sequencing used CD8+ TEMRA cells from PBMCs. Noted subset: FACS-sorted terminally differentiated effector memory CD8+ T cells re-expressing CD45RA (CD8+ TEMRA). The receptor was derived from a human donor with Susac syndrome.

Here the CDR3 DNA reads TGTGCCAGCAGCAGACAGGGGATCAAAGAGCAGTACTTC. Translated, it gives CASSRQGIKEQYF. The V and J genes are TRBV5-5 and TRBJ2-7, with 8 nucleotides matching TRBD1. Germline V lookup: CDR1 SGHKS, CDR2 YYEKEE (reference sequence). This CDR3 comprises 13 residues. Trimming at V came to 4 bases and at J to 7 bases, leaving 7 bases not matched to a gene.